This TCR beta chain is from a study of T cells expressing NK-cell markers. Across the study: HCMV seropositivity characterized seven of the eight sequenced donors, and seronegativity one. Overall study findings and caveats: NKG2C+ dominant clonotypes from several donors made up about 1.0-8% of CD8+ T cells.

The cDNA for TCR beta came from 5'RACE template switching with UMIs. For each CDR3 protein, TCRdb gives one entry from its re-call of the 5' RACE reads, without DNA. The sample includes about 260,000 distinct CDR3 sequences. A note on this clonotype: Its antigen is not known.

The length of the CDR3 is 12 residues. Germline V lookup: CDR1 SGHTA, CDR2 FQGTGA. The chain combines TRBV7-3 with TRBJ2-1; TCRdb picks TRBD1, but there is no DNA to check that call. Sequenced input: blood T cells: a sorted CD56 or NKG2C T cell subset, CD4+ or CD8+ T cells, or bulk PBMC T cells (not recorded which). The receptor comes from a woman between 18 and 70 years old in good health. The CDR3 sequence: CASGGGNGEQFF.